A selection of T cell receptor beta chains follows, all from one sample in a study of T cell changes during pregnancy in multiple sclerosis. This table comes from immunoSEQ multiplex PCR, and its TCRdb copy is limited to in-frame clones, with some not included. The sample records 30,000 to 40,000 clones, more than 75% being singletons. Sequences were derived from CD8+ T cells from peripheral blood mononuclear cells, sampled in the third trimester of pregnancy. The receptors here all came from a female donor with multiple sclerosis, enrolled in a pregnancy study. Both conserved end residues are part of each CDR3. A D gene is named only where the DNA matches it firmly. Expanded clones get a size class; other rows say once, few or many, or leave the size out.

d_gene	j_gene	v_gene	abundance	CDR3aa	CDR3nt
NA	TRBJ1-2	TRBV11-2	NA	CASSLAPRFGYTF	TGTGCCAGCAGCTTAGCGCCGCGTTTTGGCTACACCTTC
NA	TRBJ1-5	TRBV9	once	CASSVEGSNQPQHF	TGTGCCAGCAGCGTAGAGGGGTCCAATCAGCCCCAGCATTTT
TRBD2	TRBJ2-1	TRBV5-6	NA	CASRPPTVERGPYNEQFF	TGTGCCAGCAGGCCCCCAACGGTCGAGCGGGGGCCTTACAATGAGCAGTTCTTC
NA	TRBJ2-3	TRBV19	NA	CASSVPEGVDTQYF	TGTGCCAGTAGTGTCCCAGAGGGGGTAGATACGCAGTATTTT
NA	TRBJ1-1	TRBV7-9	NA	CASSSRETEAFF	TGTGCCAGCAGCTCTAGGGAGACTGAAGCTTTCTTT
TRBD2	TRBJ2-7	TRBV6-5	NA	CASSTTGGWGEQYF	TGTGCCAGCAGTACAACGGGAGGTTGGGGCGAGCAGTACTTC
TRBD1	TRBJ2-7	TRBV30	NA	CAWNNPSRGPYEQYF	TGTGCCTGGAATAACCCCTCCAGGGGGCCATACGAGCAGTACTTC
TRBD1	TRBJ2-5	TRBV9	NA	CASSVAPGQRIQETQYF	TGTGCCAGCAGCGTAGCCCCGGGACAGCGAATCCAAGAGACCCAGTACTTC
NA	TRBJ1-2	TRBV5-6	NA	CASTTMGGYGYTF	TGTGCCAGCACCACGATGGGGGGCTATGGCTACACCTTC
TRBD1	TRBJ1-1	TRBV30	NA	CAWSVPGQGASEAFF	TGTGCCTGGAGTGTCCCCGGGCAGGGGGCATCTGAAGCTTTCTTT
NA	TRBJ2-5	TRBV27	NA	CASSLSGSPETQYF	TGTGCCAGCAGTTTATCGGGGAGTCCAGAGACCCAGTACTTC
NA	TRBJ1-6	TRBV18	NA	CASSRAAYNSPLHF	TGTGCCAGCTCCCGCGCTGCCTATAATTCACCCCTCCACTTT
NA	TRBJ2-5	TRBV4-3	NA	CASSQDVASGETQYF	TGCGCCAGCAGCCAAGATGTAGCGAGTGGAGAGACCCAGTACTTC
TRBD2	TRBJ2-1	TRBV7-8	NA	CASSLGLARVGEQFF	TGTGCCAGCAGCCTCGGACTAGCTCGGGTGGGTGAGCAGTTCTTC
TRBD1	TRBJ1-5	TRBV4-1	NA	CASSPRGDSPRAQHF	TGCGCCAGCAGCCCCAGGGGGGACTCCCCAAGGGCCCAGCATTTT
NA	TRBJ1-1	TRBV7-9	NA	CASSLGSRVRKGAFF	TGTGCCAGCAGCTTAGGGTCCAGGGTCCGGAAGGGAGCTTTCTTT
NA	TRBJ1-4	TRBV13	NA	CASSLRALNEKLFF	TGTGCCAGCAGCCTCAGGGCCCTTAATGAAAAACTGTTTTTT
TRBD1	TRBJ2-5	TRBV6-5	NA	CASSTLQGEVRTQYF	TGTGCCAGCAGTACACTACAGGGGGAGGTTAGGACCCAGTACTTC
NA	TRBJ2-7	TRBV6-1	NA	CASITIGGYEQYF	TGTGCCAGCATTACCATAGGGGGCTACGAGCAGTACTTC
TRBD1	TRBJ2-2	TRBV11-2	few	CASSFPGQRIPGELFF	TGTGCCAGCAGCTTCCCGGGACAGAGGATCCCTGGGGAGCTGTTTTTT
NA	TRBJ1-1	TRBV6-5	NA	CASSYEAVSTEAFF	TGTGCCAGCAGTTACGAAGCTGTAAGCACTGAAGCTTTCTTT
NA	TRBJ2-2	TRBV28	NA	CASSPVPGELFF	TGTGCCAGCAGCCCTGTCCCCGGGGAGCTGTTTTTT
NA	TRBJ2-3	TRBV9	NA	CASSVRGGASTDTQYF	TGTGCCAGCAGCGTACGGGGAGGAGCTAGCACAGATACGCAGTATTTT
NA	TRBJ2-3	TRBV30	NA	CACESGFTDTQYF	TGTGCCTGCGAGTCAGGGTTCACAGATACGCAGTATTTT
NA	TRBJ1-5	TRBV13	NA	CASSPAGSNQPQHF	TGTGCCAGCAGCCCTGCAGGGAGCAATCAGCCCCAGCATTTT
NA	TRBJ1-1	TRBV30	NA	CAWGHRNTEAFF	TGTGCCTGGGGACATCGGAACACTGAAGCTTTCTTT
NA	TRBJ2-7	TRBV2	NA	CATLTDHPISYEQYF	TGTGCCACCCTGACAGATCATCCTATTTCCTACGAGCAGTACTTC
TRBD2	TRBJ2-7	TRBV2	NA	CASSAGGFSYEQYF	TGTGCCAGCAGTGCCGGGGGGTTCTCCTACGAGCAGTACTTC
NA	TRBJ2-7	TRBV2	NA	CASSVSTAESSYEQYF	TGTGCCAGCAGTGTTTCGACAGCCGAGAGCTCCTACGAGCAGTACTTC
TRBD1	TRBJ1-2	TRBV6-5	NA	CASSYSGQGYGYTF	TGTGCCAGCAGTTACTCGGGACAGGGCTATGGCTACACCTTC
TRBD2	TRBJ2-1	TRBV11-2	NA	CASRQGPGLDYNEQFF	TGTGCCAGCAGGCAGGGACCGGGACTAGATTACAATGAGCAGTTCTTC
NA	TRBJ2-1	TRBV4-1	NA	CASSQGRGVDEQFF	TGCGCCAGCAGCCAAGGAAGGGGCGTGGATGAGCAGTTCTTC
NA	TRBJ2-1	TRBV7-8	NA	CASSLAAEQFF	TGTGCCAGCAGCTTAGCAGCTGAGCAGTTCTTC
NA	TRBJ1-1	TRBV14	NA	CASSQDGQGSTEAFF	TGTGCCAGCAGCCAAGATGGGCAGGGGAGCACTGAAGCTTTCTTT
TRBD1	TRBJ2-6	TRBV27	NA	CASSLLGTGTGANVLTF	TGTGCCAGCAGTTTATTGGGGACAGGGACTGGGGCCAACGTCCTGACTTTC
TRBD2	TRBJ2-7	TRBV9	NA	CASSVGGGGSYEQYF	TGTGCCAGCAGCGTAGGTGGCGGGGGCTCCTACGAGCAGTACTTC